These 30 T cell receptor beta chains were sequenced from one sample in a study of cytomegalovirus exposure and HLA in healthy donors. Vbeta (60) and Jbeta (13) primers were used in the PCR. TCRdb's copy holds only in-frame clones and misses some; the assay was immunoSEQ multiplex PCR. The top ten hold just under 3% of the sample, which has roughly 110,000 clones, around three quarters seen once. The sequenced material came from PBMCs. Receptor source: a woman between 18 and 30 years old in good health and CMV-seropositive.

This clone came up a few times. V is TRBV9 and J is TRBJ1-2, with 7 bases matching TRBD1. V trimming: 4 bases; J trimming: 6 bases; junction bases outside the gene matches: 9. CDR3 length equals 14 residues. The germline gives CDR1 SGDLS, CDR2 YYNGEE. CDR3 sequence (DNA): TGTGCCAGCAGCTGGGGACAGAGTAGCGATGGCTACACCTTC. Its translation: CASSWGQSSDGYTF.

This chain links TRBV10-1 with TRBJ2-5, with D possibly being TRBD2 (5 bases). With the DNA end fitting TRBJ2-7 better, the J assignment may be wrong. The CDR3 is 13 amino acids. Germline values: CDR1 WNHNN, CDR2 SYGVQD (reference sequence). As DNA, the CDR3 is TGCGCCAGCAGTGAGTCGAACGGGAACGAGCAGTACTTC. This encodes CASSESNGNEQYF.

The chain combines TRBV19 with TRBJ1-1; 10 positions match TRBD1. CDR3 length equals 13 residues. In germline, CDR1 is LNHDA, CDR2 SQIVND (reference sequence). Trimming removed 3 bases from V and 6 bases from J; junction bases left unmatched: 1. CDR3 sequence (DNA): TGTGCCAGTAGTATCGGACAGGGGGCTGAAGCTTTCTTT. This codes for CASSIGQGAEAFF.

The gene calls are TRBV5-4 and TRBJ1-2; D is unclear. The V end lost 0 bases, the J end lost 2 bases, and 8 bases lay between the germline ends. CDR1 is SGHNT and CDR2 is YYREEE in the germline V gene (reference sequence). The CDR3 loop spans 14 amino acids. CDR3 sequence reads: CASSLAPGNYGYTF. CDR3 in DNA: TGTGCCAGCAGCTTGGCCCCGGGGAACTATGGCTACACCTTC.

This clone occurred a few times. This rearrangement joins TRBV6-6 to TRBJ1-5; perhaps TRBD1 as D (6 bases). CDR1 is MNHNY and CDR2 is SVGAGI in the germline V gene (reference sequence). The V and J ends lost 2 bases and 3 bases respectively, with 11 bases between them. This CDR3 contains 15 residues. CDR3 nucleotides: TGTGCCAGCAGTTACCCAACAGGGCACAATCAGCCCCAGCATTTT. The encoded protein is CASSYPTGHNQPQHF.

The chain uses TRBV5-6 and TRBJ2-7; D is uncertain. The CDR3 runs to 15 residues. V dropped 1 base and J dropped 2 bases, with 13 bases sitting between them. Germline loops: CDR1 SGHDT, CDR2 YYEEEE. CDR3 amino acids: CASSLNRLIAYEQYF. In DNA form, the CDR3 reads TGTGCCAGCAGCTTGAATCGGTTAATAGCCTACGAGCAGTACTTC.

The chain joins TRBV7-9 to TRBJ2-2, with 7 bases identical to TRBD1. V lost 3 bases to trimming and J lost 1 base; unmatched junction nucleotides: 2. The CDR3 is 15 amino acids. Germline values: CDR1 SEHNR, CDR2 FQNEAQ (reference sequence). The CDR3 region is CASSLYRGNTGELFF. As DNA, the CDR3 is TGTGCCAGCAGCTTGTACAGGGGGAACACCGGGGAGCTGTTTTTT.

This clone was counted a few times. The V call is TRBV10-3, the J call TRBJ1-2, with no clear D. Germline V gene lookup returns CDR1 ENHRY and CDR2 SYGVKD. V was shortened by 3 bases and J by 3 bases, with 23 bases between the two germline ends. The CDR3 has 18 residues. The CDR3 sequence is CAISDNSLPTITHYGYTF. Written as DNA, the CDR3 is TGTGCCATCAGTGACAATTCTCTTCCGACTATCACCCACTATGGCTACACCTTC.

The chain combines TRBV29-1 with TRBJ1-5, with D tentatively TRBD1 (6 bases). The CDR3 is 14 amino acids. CDR1 and CDR2 (germline): SQVTM, ANQGSEA. The V and J ends lost 3 bases and 4 bases respectively, with 13 bases between them. The CDR3 region is CSVDRGHLNQPQHF. The CDR3 DNA is TGCAGCGTTGACCGGGGACACTTGAATCAGCCCCAGCATTTT.

The chain links TRBV10-3 to TRBJ2-7, with D tentatively TRBD2 (5 bases). The CDR3 consists of 17 residues. CDR1 is ENHRY, CDR2 SYGVKD, per germline. The ends were cut back, 4 bases at V and 2 bases at J, with 21 bases in the middle. CDR3 loop: CAISGAGSSRVTYEQYF. The CDR3 DNA is TGTGCCATCAGTGGCGCGGGTTCCTCTCGTGTTACCTACGAGCAGTACTTC.

This sequence joins TRBV5-1 and TRBJ1-1; 12 bases fit TRBD1. The CDR3 contains 16 residues. With 5 bases clipped from V and 5 bases from J, the junction kept 10 bases outside the gene matches. CDR1 is SGHRS and CDR2 is YFSETQ in the germline V gene. CDR3 amino acids: CASRYGGTGGRTEAFF. DNA of the CDR3: TGCGCCAGCAGATATGGGGGGACAGGGGGCAGGACTGAAGCTTTCTTT. Full variable domain (remainder filled in from reference TRBV5-1 and TRBJ1-1): KAGVTQTPRYLIKTRGQQVTLSCSPISGHRSVSWYQQTPGQGLQFLFEYFSETQRNKGNFPGRFSGRQFSNSRSEMNVSTLELGDSALYLCASRYGGTGGRTEAFFGQGTRLTVV.

The rearrangement links TRBV9 to TRBJ2-1; no clear D gene. This CDR3 is 13 amino acids long. V was trimmed by 0 bases and J by 6 bases, leaving 7 bases between them. Germline lookup yields CDR1 SGDLS and CDR2 YYNGEE. The chain's CDR3 is CASSVGRSNEQFF. CDR3 sequence (DNA): TGTGCCAGCAGCGTAGGCCGGTCCAATGAGCAGTTCTTC.

In its sample, this clone was seen once. V and J are TRBV10-2 and TRBJ2-1; 10 positions agree with TRBD2. V shed 6 bases and J 4 bases; nucleotides not matched to a gene: 3. The V gene's germline CDR1 is WSHSY and CDR2 SAAADI. CDR3 length equals 14 residues. DNA for the CDR3: TGCGCCAGCAGAGCTAGCGGGAGTTACAATGAGCAGTTCTTC. It yields the protein CASRASGSYNEQFF.

This chain joins TRBV18 and TRBJ2-3, with 12 bases aligning to TRBD1. Germline CDR1 KGHSH, CDR2 LQKENI. J gave up 2 bases and V 5 bases, and 11 bases lay outside the gene matches. The CDR3 is 18 residues long. CDR3 loop: CASSSTPGTGGLTDTQYF. The CDR3 DNA follows: TGTGCCAGCTCATCGACCCCCGGGACAGGGGGCCTCACAGATACGCAGTATTTT.

Remarks on this clone: One end of the junction does not line up with germline, which may come from a read error. V and J are TRBV10-3 and TRBJ1-4; D may be TRBD1 (5 bases). CDR1 and CDR2 from the germline V gene are ENHRY and SYGVKD. The CDR3 consists of 15 residues. The CDR3 protein is CAISEYAQEDEKLFF. CDR3 nucleotide sequence: TGTGCCATCAGCGAGTACGCACAGGAAGATGAAAAACTGTTTTTT.

V usage is TRBV6-1 and J usage is TRBJ1-1; perhaps TRBD1 as D (5 bases). The V gene lost 6 bases and the J gene lost 8 bases, with 7 bases spanning the gap. The length of the CDR3 is 10 residues. CDR1 MNHNS and CDR2 SASEGT come from the germline V gene. CDR3 loop: CASRNREAFF. Written as DNA, the CDR3 is TGTGCCAGCAGAAACAGGGAAGCTTTCTTT.

The CDR3 nucleotides are TGTGCCAGCAGCTTGAAGGGACTAGCACCGGAGCAGTTCTTC. This gives the protein CASSLKGLAPEQFF. J is TRBJ2-1 and V is TRBV5-6; 9 bases match TRBD2. Germline V CDR1 and CDR2: SGHDT, YYEEEE. The CDR3 is 14 amino acids. V was pared by 1 base and J by 10 bases, with 6 bases of the junction left unmatched.

The V gene is TRBV11-3, the J gene TRBJ2-7; TRBD2 matches 8 bases. The CDR3 covers 14 residues. CDR1 is SGHNT, CDR2 YENEEA, per germline. V was clipped by 0 bases and J by 4 bases; unmatched bases: 2. The CDR3 spells CASSLDGRGYEQYF. The CDR3 DNA sequence: TGTGCCAGCAGCTTAGACGGGAGGGGTTACGAGCAGTACTTC.

J is TRBJ2-7 and V is TRBV19, with 9 bases fitting TRBD2. CDR1 is LNHDA, CDR2 SQIVND, per germline (reference sequence). This CDR3 has 14 residues. Trimming at V came to 6 bases and at J to 1 base, leaving 4 bases not matched to a gene. CDR3 nucleotides: TGTGCCAGTAGGGCTAGCGGGACTTCCTACGAGCAGTACTTC. Its translation is CASRASGTSYEQYF.

The chain joins TRBV7-2 to TRBJ2-3; 10 bases line up with TRBD2. The CDR3 has 17 amino acids. Per the germline V gene, CDR1 is SGHTA and CDR2 is FQGNSA. The V and J ends lost 5 bases and 5 bases, in that order; junction bases with no gene match: 13. The CDR3, as DNA: TGTGCCAGCAGCCCAGGCCGAGCGGGAGGGTTGGGAGATACGCAGTATTTT. This gives the protein CASSPGRAGGLGDTQYF.

This chain uses TRBV5-8 with TRBJ2-5, with D tentatively TRBD2 (5 bases). The J call may be wrong; the DNA end is better matched by TRBJ2-7. CDR3 length equals 15 residues. Per the germline V gene, CDR1 is SGHTS and CDR2 is YDEGEE. The CDR3 DNA is TGTGCCAGCAGCTTGGAACGGGGTCCCTCCTACGAGCAGTACTTC. This codes for CASSLERGPSYEQYF.

This clone appeared once. The genes are TRBV7-9 and TRBJ2-5, with a tentative D call TRBD1 (5 bases). Germline V gene lookup returns CDR1 SEHNR and CDR2 FQNEAQ (reference sequence). The CDR3 sequence is 14 residues long. V lost 3 bases and J 5 bases, leaving 13 bases between the germline ends. Here the CDR3 DNA reads TGTGCCAGCAGCTTTTCTGGGGCGGTGGAGACCCAGTACTTC. Encoded protein: CASSFSGAVETQYF.

This clone has a single count. The chain uses TRBV9 and TRBJ1-2; 10 positions agree with TRBD1. The CDR3 has 13 amino acids. Trimming at V came to 4 bases and at J to 5 bases, leaving 2 bases not matched to a gene. The germline gives CDR1 SGDLS, CDR2 YYNGEE. The CDR3 loop is CASSPGQGYGYTF. The CDR3 coding sequence is TGTGCCAGCAGCCCGGGACAGGGGTATGGCTACACCTTC.

This clone appeared a few times. The rearrangement links TRBV4-2 to TRBJ1-1; TRBD1 might be the D (5 bases). The germline V and J ends were trimmed by 0 bases and 1 base, with 9 bases remaining between them. Per the germline V gene, CDR1 is LGHNA and CDR2 is YNFKEQ. The CDR3 length is 15 residues. In DNA, the CDR3 is TGTGCCAGCAGCCAAGAGGTGGGGGGGAACACTGAAGCTTTCTTT. The encoded protein is CASSQEVGGNTEAFF.

The chain carries TRBV6-5 and TRBJ2-7; D unclear. The CDR3 is made up of 13 amino acids. Per the germline V gene, CDR1 is MNHEY and CDR2 is SVGAGI. The V end was cut by 8 bases, the J end by 3 bases, with 14 bases between. CDR3 sequence (DNA): TGTGCCAGCTCCCCCTCCAACGGCTACGAGCAGTACTTC. It codes for CASSPSNGYEQYF.

CDR3 in amino acids: CASSHLTSGTYEQYF. For the CDR3, the DNA is TGCGCCAGCAGCCACCTGACTAGCGGGACCTACGAGCAGTACTTC. V gene TRBV4-1 combines with J gene TRBJ2-7, with 11 bases lining up with TRBD2. CDR3 length equals 15 residues. The ends lost 3 bases at V and 2 bases at J; junction bases unmatched: 3. Germline CDR1 is MGHRA and CDR2 is YSYEKL.

This chain joins TRBV5-4 and TRBJ2-1; TRBD2 agrees at 7 bases. V lost 4 bases and J lost 5; bases outside the gene matches: 12. This CDR3 region has 16 residues. The germline gives CDR1 SGHNT, CDR2 YYREEE (reference sequence). The CDR3 reads CASSPRGSSRNNEQFF. DNA of the CDR3: TGTGCCAGCAGCCCCCGCGGGAGCTCCCGAAACAATGAGCAGTTCTTC.

This clone was picked up one time. The rearrangement uses TRBV2 and TRBJ2-1; D unresolved. Germline V gene data show CDR1 as SNHLY and CDR2 as FYNNEI. The V gene lost 3 bases and the J gene lost 7 bases, with 7 bases spanning the gap. There are 12 residues in the CDR3. The CDR3 here is CASSDRYNEQFF. The CDR3 DNA follows: TGTGCCAGCAGTGACAGATATAATGAGCAGTTCTTC.

In DNA, the CDR3 is TGTGCCAGCAGTGAATTAAGGGACATACCCGTTGTGGACAATGAGCAGTTCTTC. Its translation is CASSELRDIPVVDNEQFF. The V gene is TRBV6-1, the J gene TRBJ2-1; weak D call: TRBD1 (6 bases). Germline CDR1 and CDR2: MNHNS and SASEGT. V was pared by 2 bases and J by 5 bases, with 22 bases between. The CDR3 runs to 18 residues.

This clone has only a few counts. The chain employs TRBV4-1 and TRBJ2-7, with D tentatively TRBD2 (5 bases). There are 15 residues in the CDR3. The V gene's germline CDR1 is MGHRA and CDR2 YSYEKL. Trimming pared 1 base from V and 7 bases from J, leaving 17 bases between. The chain's CDR3 is CASSQGPTGIREQYF. The CDR3 DNA sequence: TGCGCCAGCAGCCAAGGGCCCACGGGGATACGAGAGCAGTACTTC.